This TCR beta chain was retrieved from a study of T cells expressing NK-cell markers. The CDR3 length is 14 residues. The germline gives CDR1 MNHNS, CDR2 SASEGT. No DNA is given; TCRdb re-called the 5' RACE reads and lists each CDR3 protein once. The listing records 150,000 or so distinct CDR3 sequences. The sequencing sample was made of blood T cells: a sorted CD56 or NKG2C T cell subset, CD4+ or CD8+ T cells, or bulk PBMC T cells (not recorded which). The receptor was derived from a woman between 18 and 69 years old in good health. The chain combines TRBV6-1 with TRBJ2-1; TCRdb designates TRBD1, a call that cannot be tested without DNA. CDR3 protein: CASRPGQGNNEQFF.